The source of this TCR beta chain is a study of response to subunit inactivated influenza vaccine. Findings and limits, study-wide: That few new T cells are recruited by each seasonal influenza vaccination was the authors' suggestion.

CDR3 length: 17 amino acids. Trimming removed 5 bases from V and 0 bases from J; junction bases left unmatched: 10. Per the germline V gene, CDR1 is SGHVS and CDR2 is FQNEAQ. The sample holds many counts of this clonotype. Its specificity is unknown. TCRdb re-called the RT-PCR reads with MiXCR, one entry per CDR3 protein. Of approximately 530,000 distinct CDR3 sequences listed, roughly 7.6% are singletons. This chain connects TRBV7-8 to TRBJ2-1; 7 positions agree with TRBD1. The source was PBMCs from blood, collected about 23 months after vaccination. The TCR comes from a man between 50 and 75 years old who received an inactivated influenza vaccine. DNA of the CDR3: TGTGCCAGCAGCACGACCACAGGGGTTAGCTCCTACAATGAGCAGTTCTTC. It translates to CASSTTTGVSSYNEQFF. Together with reference TRBV7-8 and TRBJ2-1, the CDR3 gives the full variable domain: GAGVSQSPRYKVAKRGQDVALRCDPISGHVSLFWYQQALGQGPEFLTYFQNEAQLDKSGLPSDRFFAERPEGSVSTLKIQRTQQEDSAVYLCASSTTTGVSSYNEQFFGPGTRLTVL.